This T cell receptor (beta chain) derives from a study of T cell responses to AZD1222 COVID-19 vaccine. Study results and caveats: There were repertoire samples only from the period after the peak T cell response.

In regard to this clone: Its antigen remains unknown.

Assay used: immunoSEQ multiplex PCR; TCRdb lists only in-frame clones, some missing. The repertoire holds around 100,000 clones, with around 82% as singletons. The sample was peripheral blood, taken on day 0 of AZD1222 vaccination. The receptor was isolated from an adult in good health.

CDR3 sequence reads: CASSPSSWTGAHGYTF. In nucleotides, the CDR3 is TGTGCCAGCAGCCCCTCCTCCTGGACGGGAGCCCATGGCTACACCTTC. This chain uses TRBV7-2 with TRBJ1-2; D call uncertain. Germline V lookup: CDR1 SGHTA, CDR2 FQGNSA. The CDR3 is 16 amino acids. V lost 5 bases to trimming and J lost 6 bases, with 22 bases between them.